These T cell receptor beta chains were read from a single sample in a study of cytomegalovirus exposure and HLA in healthy donors. Data came from immunoSEQ multiplex PCR; TCRdb stores just in-frame clones and leaves some out. The profile shows about 64,000 clones, around 89% of them singletons. Sequencing was performed on PBMCs. The receptor set was obtained from a woman under 30 in good health and CMV-seronegative. The CDR3 runs from the conserved cysteine through the conserved F or W.

v_gene: TRBV29-1
j_gene: TRBJ2-5
len: 14
CDR3aa: CSGVTGGRKETQYF

v_gene: TRBV15
j_gene: TRBJ2-1
len: 14
CDR3aa: CATRKRGIDSEQFF

v_gene: TRBV28
j_gene: TRBJ1-6
len: 16
CDR3aa: CASILTGTENNSPLHF

v_gene: TRBV7-9
j_gene: TRBJ2-1
len: 15
CDR3aa: CASSPRSSGNNEQFF

v_gene: TRBV9
j_gene: TRBJ2-7
len: 13
CDR3aa: CASSVSVFHEQYF

v_gene: TRBV30
j_gene: TRBJ2-1
len: 12
CDR3aa: CAYIGQGWEQFF

v_gene: TRBV14
j_gene: TRBJ2-7
len: 16
CDR3aa: CASSQGTGGALGEQYF

v_gene: TRBV7-2
j_gene: TRBJ2-5
len: 13
CDR3aa: CASSPESLETQYF

v_gene: TRBV11-2
j_gene: TRBJ2-2
len: 12
CDR3aa: CASSTHTGELFF

v_gene: TRBV28
j_gene: TRBJ2-7
len: 14
CDR3aa: CASGSGGTSYEQYF

v_gene: TRBV25-1
j_gene: TRBJ1-2
len: 14
CDR3aa: CASSPGTGAYGYTF

v_gene: TRBV2
j_gene: TRBJ2-5
len: 13
CDR3aa: CASSVYGRETQYF

v_gene: TRBV5-1
j_gene: TRBJ2-5
len: 16
CDR3aa: CASSRWTGGIVETQYF

v_gene: TRBV4-3
j_gene: TRBJ2-5
len: 16
CDR3aa: CASSQDASGGMETQYF

v_gene: TRBV5-1
j_gene: TRBJ1-4
len: 16
CDR3aa: CASSSGGGLTNEKLFF

v_gene: TRBV7-6
j_gene: TRBJ2-5
len: 14
CDR3aa: CASSSYNSGETQYF

v_gene: TRBV4-1
j_gene: TRBJ1-2
len: 14
CDR3aa: CASSGTGGRKGYTF

v_gene: TRBV5-6
j_gene: TRBJ1-4
len: 15
CDR3aa: CASSSAGKSNEKLFF

v_gene: TRBV19
j_gene: TRBJ1-5
len: 16
CDR3aa: CASSLRGMGSNQPQHF

v_gene: TRBV5-1
j_gene: TRBJ2-3
len: 13
CDR3aa: CASSLGRKDTQYF

v_gene: TRBV10-3
j_gene: TRBJ1-1
len: 13
CDR3aa: CAISVGENTEAFF

v_gene: TRBV4-1
j_gene: TRBJ2-1
len: 18
CDR3aa: CASSQPGGKRGGPYEQFF

v_gene: TRBV5-1
j_gene: TRBJ2-2
len: 14
CDR3aa: CASSLAGGSGELFF

v_gene: TRBV10-2
j_gene: TRBJ2-5
len: 14
CDR3aa: CASSESPRSGTQYF

v_gene: TRBV27
j_gene: TRBJ2-1
len: 17
CDR3aa: CATRARLAGEDDNEQFF

v_gene: TRBV9
j_gene: TRBJ2-6
len: 18
CDR3aa: CASSPTTGFSSGANVLTF

v_gene: TRBV19
j_gene: TRBJ2-1
len: 15
CDR3aa: CASSARLAGYNEQFF

v_gene: TRBV6-1
j_gene: TRBJ2-1
len: 14
CDR3aa: CASSGRTGYNEQFF

v_gene: TRBV9
j_gene: TRBJ2-3
len: 17
CDR3aa: CASSVDPAGMILDTQYF

v_gene: TRBV6-6
j_gene: TRBJ1-1
len: 15
CDR3aa: CASSYSGAVNTEAFF

v_gene: TRBV6-5
j_gene: TRBJ1-3
len: 15
CDR3aa: CASSYTGQSGNTIYF

v_gene: TRBV6-1
j_gene: TRBJ2-1
len: 15
CDR3aa: CASSVQGSAYNEQFF

v_gene: TRBV15
j_gene: TRBJ1-1
len: 15
CDR3aa: CATSRRGQGNTEAFF

v_gene: TRBV9
j_gene: TRBJ2-3
len: 16
CDR3aa: CASSVVGGALTDTQYF

v_gene: TRBV18
j_gene: TRBJ2-3
len: 15
CDR3aa: CASSPTSGTTDTQYF

v_gene: TRBV5-1
j_gene: TRBJ2-7
len: 13
CDR3aa: CASSRTRTYEQYF

v_gene: TRBV7-2
j_gene: TRBJ1-1
len: 15
CDR3aa: CASSAQQGLNTEAFF